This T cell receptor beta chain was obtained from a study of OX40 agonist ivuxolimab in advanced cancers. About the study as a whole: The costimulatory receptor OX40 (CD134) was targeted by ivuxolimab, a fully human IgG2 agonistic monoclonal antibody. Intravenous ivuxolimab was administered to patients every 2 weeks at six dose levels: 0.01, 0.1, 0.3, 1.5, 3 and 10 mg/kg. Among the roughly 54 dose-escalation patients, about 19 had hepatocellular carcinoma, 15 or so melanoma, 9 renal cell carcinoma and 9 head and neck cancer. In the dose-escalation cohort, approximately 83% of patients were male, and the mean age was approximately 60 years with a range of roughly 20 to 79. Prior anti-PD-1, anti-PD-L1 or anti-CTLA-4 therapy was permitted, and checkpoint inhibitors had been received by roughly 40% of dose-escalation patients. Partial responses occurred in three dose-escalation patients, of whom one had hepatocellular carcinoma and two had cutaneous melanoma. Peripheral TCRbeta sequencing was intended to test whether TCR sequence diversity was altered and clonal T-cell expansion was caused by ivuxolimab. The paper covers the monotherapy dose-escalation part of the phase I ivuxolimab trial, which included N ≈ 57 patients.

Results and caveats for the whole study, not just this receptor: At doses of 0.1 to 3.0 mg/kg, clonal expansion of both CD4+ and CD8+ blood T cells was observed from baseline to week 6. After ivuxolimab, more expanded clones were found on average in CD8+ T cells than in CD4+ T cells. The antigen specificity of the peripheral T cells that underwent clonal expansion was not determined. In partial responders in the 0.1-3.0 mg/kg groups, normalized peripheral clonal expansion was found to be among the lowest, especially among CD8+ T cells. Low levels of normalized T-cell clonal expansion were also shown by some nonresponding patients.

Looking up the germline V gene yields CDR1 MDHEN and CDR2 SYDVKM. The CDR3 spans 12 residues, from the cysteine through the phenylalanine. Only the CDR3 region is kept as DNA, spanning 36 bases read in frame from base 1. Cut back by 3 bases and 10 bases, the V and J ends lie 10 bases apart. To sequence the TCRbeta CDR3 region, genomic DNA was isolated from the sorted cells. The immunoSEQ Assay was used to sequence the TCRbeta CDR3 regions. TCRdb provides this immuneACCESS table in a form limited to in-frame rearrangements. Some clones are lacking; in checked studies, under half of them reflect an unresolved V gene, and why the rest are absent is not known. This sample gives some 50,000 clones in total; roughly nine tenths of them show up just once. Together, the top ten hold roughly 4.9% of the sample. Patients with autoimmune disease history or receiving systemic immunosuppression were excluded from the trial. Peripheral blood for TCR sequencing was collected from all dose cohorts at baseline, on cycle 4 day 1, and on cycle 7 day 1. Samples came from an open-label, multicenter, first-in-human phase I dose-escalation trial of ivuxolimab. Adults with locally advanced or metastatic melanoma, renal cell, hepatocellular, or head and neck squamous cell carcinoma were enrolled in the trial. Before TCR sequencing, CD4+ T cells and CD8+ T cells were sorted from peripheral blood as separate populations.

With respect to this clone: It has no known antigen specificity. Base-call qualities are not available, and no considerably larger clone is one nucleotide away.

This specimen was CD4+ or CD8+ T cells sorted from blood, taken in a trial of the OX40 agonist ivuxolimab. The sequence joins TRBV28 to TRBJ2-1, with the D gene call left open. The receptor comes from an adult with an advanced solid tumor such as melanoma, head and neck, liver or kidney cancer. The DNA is TGTGCCAGCAGTTTTGGTACCTGGGAGCAGTTCTTC. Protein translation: CASSFGTWEQFF.